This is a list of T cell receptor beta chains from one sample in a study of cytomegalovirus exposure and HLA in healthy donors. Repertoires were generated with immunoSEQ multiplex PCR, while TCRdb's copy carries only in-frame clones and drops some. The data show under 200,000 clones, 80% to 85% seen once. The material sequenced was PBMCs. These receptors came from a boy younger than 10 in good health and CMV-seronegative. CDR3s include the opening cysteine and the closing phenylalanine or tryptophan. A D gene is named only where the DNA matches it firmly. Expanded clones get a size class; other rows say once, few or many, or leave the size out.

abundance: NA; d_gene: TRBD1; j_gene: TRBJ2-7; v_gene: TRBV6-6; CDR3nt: TGTGCCAGCAGCCGACAGGGTTACTACGAGCAGTACTTC; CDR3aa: CASSRQGYYEQYF
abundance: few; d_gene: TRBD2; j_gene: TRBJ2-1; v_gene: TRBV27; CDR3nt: TGTGCCAGCAGTCCCTACAGTCGCGGGAGCTCCTACAATGAGCAGTTCTTC; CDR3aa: CASSPYSRGSSYNEQFF
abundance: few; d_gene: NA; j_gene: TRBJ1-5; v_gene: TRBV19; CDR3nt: TGTGCCAGTAGTATAGTCAGGGAAGGAAATCAGCCCCAGCATTTT; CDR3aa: CASSIVREGNQPQHF
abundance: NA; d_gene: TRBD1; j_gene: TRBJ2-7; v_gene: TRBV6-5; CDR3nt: TGTGCCAGCAGTTGGGGACAGGGGGCGAGAGAGCAGTACTTC; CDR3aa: CASSWGQGAREQYF
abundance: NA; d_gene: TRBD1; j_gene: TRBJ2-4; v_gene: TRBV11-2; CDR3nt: TGTGCCAGCAGCCAATCCGGGACAGGGAGTTTGGGGTTC; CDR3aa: CASSQSGTGSLGF
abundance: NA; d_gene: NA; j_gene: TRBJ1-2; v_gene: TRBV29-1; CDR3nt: TGCAGCGTGGCCGACGGCTTGGGAGGTGGCTACACCTTC; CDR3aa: CSVADGLGGGYTF
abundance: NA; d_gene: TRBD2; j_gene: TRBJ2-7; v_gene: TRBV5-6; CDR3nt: TGTGCCAGCAGCGGAGGACTAGCGGGGGCTTCCTACGAGCAGTACTTC; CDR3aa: CASSGGLAGASYEQYF
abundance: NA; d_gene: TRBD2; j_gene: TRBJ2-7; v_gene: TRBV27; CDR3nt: TGTGCCAGCAGTTTCACTAGCGGTAACTACGAGCAGTACTTC; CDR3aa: CASSFTSGNYEQYF
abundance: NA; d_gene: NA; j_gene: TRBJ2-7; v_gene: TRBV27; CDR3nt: TGTGCCAGCAGTTTTGGAACAGGGTTCAACGAGCAGTACTTC; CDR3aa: CASSFGTGFNEQYF
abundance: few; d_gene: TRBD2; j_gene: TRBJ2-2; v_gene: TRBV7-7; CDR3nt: TGTGCCAGCAGCCCCCGGGGCGGGAGTTTCACCGGGGAGCTGTTTTTT; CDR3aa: CASSPRGGSFTGELFF
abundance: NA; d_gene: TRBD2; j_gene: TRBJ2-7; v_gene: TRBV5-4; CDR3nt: TGTGCCAGCAGCTTGGAAACTAGCGGAGCCTACGAGCAGTACTTC; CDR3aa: CASSLETSGAYEQYF
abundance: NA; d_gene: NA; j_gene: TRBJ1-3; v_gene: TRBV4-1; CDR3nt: TGCGCCAGCAGCCAAGATCTGGCATGGGGAAACACCATATATTTT; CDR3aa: CASSQDLAWGNTIYF
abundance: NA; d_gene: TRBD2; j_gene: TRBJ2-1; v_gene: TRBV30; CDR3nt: TGTGCCTGGGGGACTAGCCAGTACAATGAGCAGTTCTTC; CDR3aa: CAWGTSQYNEQFF
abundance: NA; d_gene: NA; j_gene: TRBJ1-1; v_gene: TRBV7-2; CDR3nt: TGTGCCAGCAGCCCCGCAGGGTTAGGTATTTCTGAAGCTTTCTTT; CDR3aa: CASSPAGLGISEAFF
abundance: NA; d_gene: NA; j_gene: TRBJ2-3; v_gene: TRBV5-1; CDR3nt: TGCGCCAGCAGCTTGGTAGCGAGTAAAGATACGCAGTATTTT; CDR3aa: CASSLVASKDTQYF
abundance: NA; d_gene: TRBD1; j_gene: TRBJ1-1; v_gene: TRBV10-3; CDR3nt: TGTGCCATCAGGTCCAACAGGGGTAGCAACACTGAAGCTTTCTTT; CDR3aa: CAIRSNRGSNTEAFF
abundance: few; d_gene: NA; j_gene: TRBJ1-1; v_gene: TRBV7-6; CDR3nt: TGTGCCAGCAGCTTGGGAGGTACGAACACTGAAGCTTTCTTT; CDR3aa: CASSLGGTNTEAFF
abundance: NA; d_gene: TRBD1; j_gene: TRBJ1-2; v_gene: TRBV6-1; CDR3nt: TGTGCCAGCAGGGCGATCGGACAGGGGAGCTATGGCTACACCTTC; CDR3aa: CASRAIGQGSYGYTF
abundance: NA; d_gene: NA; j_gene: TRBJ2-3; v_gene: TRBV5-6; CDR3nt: TGTGCCAGCAGCTTACATATCACAGATACGCAGTATTTT; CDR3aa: CASSLHITDTQYF
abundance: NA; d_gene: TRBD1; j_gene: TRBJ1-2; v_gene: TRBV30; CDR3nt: TGTGCCTGGAGTCCGGACAGGAGGTATGGCTACACCTTC; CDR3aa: CAWSPDRRYGYTF
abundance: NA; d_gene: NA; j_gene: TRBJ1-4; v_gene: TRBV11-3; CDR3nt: TGTGCCAGCAGCTCTCGTGAGGGCCTGAATGAAAAACTGTTTTTT; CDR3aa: CASSSREGLNEKLFF
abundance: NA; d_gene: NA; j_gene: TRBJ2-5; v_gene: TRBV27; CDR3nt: TGTGCCAGCAGTTTGCCCGCGTACCCTGAGACCCAGTACTTC; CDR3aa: CASSLPAYPETQYF
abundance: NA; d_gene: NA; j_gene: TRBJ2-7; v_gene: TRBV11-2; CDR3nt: TGTGCCAGCAGCTCGAGTCGAGGCTCCTACGAGCAGTACTTC; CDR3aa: CASSSSRGSYEQYF
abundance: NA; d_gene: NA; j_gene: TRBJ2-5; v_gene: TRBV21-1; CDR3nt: TGTGCCAGCAGCCCGCCGACCGAGGAAGAGACCCAGTACTTC; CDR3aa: CASSPPTEEETQYF
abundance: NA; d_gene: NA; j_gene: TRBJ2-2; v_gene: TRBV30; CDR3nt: TGTGCCTGGAGTGTTCATTCCAACACCGGGGAGCTGTTTTTT; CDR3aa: CAWSVHSNTGELFF
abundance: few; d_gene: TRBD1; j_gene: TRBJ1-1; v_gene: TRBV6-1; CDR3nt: TGTGCCAGCAGGGAGGGGACAGGGAATTGGGCTTTCTTT; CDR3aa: CASREGTGNWAFF
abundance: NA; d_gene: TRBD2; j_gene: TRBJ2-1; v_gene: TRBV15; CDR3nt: TGTGCCACCAGCAGAGATTTCCAGCGGGGCTACAATGAGCAGTTCTTC; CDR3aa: CATSRDFQRGYNEQFF
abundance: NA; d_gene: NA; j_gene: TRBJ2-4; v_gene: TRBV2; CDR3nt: TGTGCCAGCAGTTGGGCCGGGAATTTAGCCAAAAACATTCAGTACTTC; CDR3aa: CASSWAGNLAKNIQYF
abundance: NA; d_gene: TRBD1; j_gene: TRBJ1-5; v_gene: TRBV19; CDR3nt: TGTGCCAGTAATCTGGACAGGGGGCATCAGCCCCAGCATTTT; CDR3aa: CASNLDRGHQPQHF
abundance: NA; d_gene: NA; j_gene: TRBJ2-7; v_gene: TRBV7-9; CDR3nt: TGTGCCAGCAGCTTAGGACACCCCTACGAGCAGTACTTC; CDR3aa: CASSLGHPYEQYF
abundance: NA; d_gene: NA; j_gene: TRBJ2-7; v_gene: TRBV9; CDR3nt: TGTGCCAGCAGCGTAGGAAAGGAGGGTACGCAGTACTTC; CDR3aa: CASSVGKEGTQYF
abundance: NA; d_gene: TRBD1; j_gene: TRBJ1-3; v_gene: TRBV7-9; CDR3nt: TGTGCCAGCAGCTCCGACAGGGAATCTGGAAACACCATATATTTT; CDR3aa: CASSSDRESGNTIYF
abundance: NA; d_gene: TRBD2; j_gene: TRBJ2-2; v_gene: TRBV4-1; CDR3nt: TGCGCCAGCAGCCAGTGGGCGGGAGGCACCGGGGAGCTGTTTTTT; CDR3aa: CASSQWAGGTGELFF
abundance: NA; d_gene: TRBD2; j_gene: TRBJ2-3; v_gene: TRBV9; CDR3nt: TGTGCCAGCAGCGTAGGTGCTAGCGGGAGCACAGATACGCAGTATTTT; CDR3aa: CASSVGASGSTDTQYF
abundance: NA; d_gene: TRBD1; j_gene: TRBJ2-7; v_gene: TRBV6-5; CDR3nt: TGTGCCAGCAGTTCCGGGACAGGGGGTTACGAGCAGTACTTC; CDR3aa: CASSSGTGGYEQYF
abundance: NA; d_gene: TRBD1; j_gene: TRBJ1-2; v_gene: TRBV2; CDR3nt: TGTGCCAGCAGAACAGGGGGCCGCTATGGCTACACCTTC; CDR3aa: CASRTGGRYGYTF
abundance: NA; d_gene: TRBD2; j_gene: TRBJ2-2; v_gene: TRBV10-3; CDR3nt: TGTGCCATCAGCCTAAAGCGGGAAGGGCCTAACACCGGGGAGCTGTTTTTT; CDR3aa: CAISLKREGPNTGELFF
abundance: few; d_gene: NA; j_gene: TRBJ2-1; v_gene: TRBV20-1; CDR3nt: TGCAGTGCTCATCAGGGGAATGAGCAGTTCTTC; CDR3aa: CSAHQGNEQFF
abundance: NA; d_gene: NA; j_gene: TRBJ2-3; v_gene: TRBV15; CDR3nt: TGTGCCACCAGCAGAGACCCTCAGTTCACAGATACGCAGTATTTT; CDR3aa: CATSRDPQFTDTQYF
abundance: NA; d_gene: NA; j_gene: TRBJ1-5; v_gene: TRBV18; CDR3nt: TGTGCCAGCTCACCACTGAGACAGCTCAATCAGCCCCAGCATTTT; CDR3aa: CASSPLRQLNQPQHF
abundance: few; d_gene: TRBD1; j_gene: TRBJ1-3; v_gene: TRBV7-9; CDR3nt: TGTGCCAGCAGCCCTACAGGGGCCCTTGGAAACACCATATATTTT; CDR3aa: CASSPTGALGNTIYF
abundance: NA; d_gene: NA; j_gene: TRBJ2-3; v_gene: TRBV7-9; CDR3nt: TGTGCCAGCAGCTTGGACAGTAATACGCAGTATTTT; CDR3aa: CASSLDSNTQYF
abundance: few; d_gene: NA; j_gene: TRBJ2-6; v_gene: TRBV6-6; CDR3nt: TGTGCCAGCAGTTACATGCAACGGGTCCTGACTTTC; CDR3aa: CASSYMQRVLTF
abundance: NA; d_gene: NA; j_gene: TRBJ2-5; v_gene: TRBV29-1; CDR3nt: TGCAGCGTTCTCAGGGGCGTAGAGACCCAGTACTTC; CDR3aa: CSVLRGVETQYF
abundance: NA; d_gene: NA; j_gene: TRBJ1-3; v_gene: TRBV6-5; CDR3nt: TGTGCCAGCAGTTTCTCGGACAGCTCTGGAAACACCATATATTTT; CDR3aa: CASSFSDSSGNTIYF
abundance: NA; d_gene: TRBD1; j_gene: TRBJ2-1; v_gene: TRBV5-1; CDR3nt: TGCGCCAGCAGATATGGACAGGGGGCTTTGAATGAGCAGTTCTTC; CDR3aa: CASRYGQGALNEQFF
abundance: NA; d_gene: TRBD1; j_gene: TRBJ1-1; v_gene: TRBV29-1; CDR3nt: TGCAGCGTTCTGAGGACAGGGGCGCCCACTGAAGCTTTCTTT; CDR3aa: CSVLRTGAPTEAFF
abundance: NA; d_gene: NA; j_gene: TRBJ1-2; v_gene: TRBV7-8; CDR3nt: TGTGCCAGCAAAAGAGGGGGGGCGGGGTATGGCTACACCTTC; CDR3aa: CASKRGGAGYGYTF
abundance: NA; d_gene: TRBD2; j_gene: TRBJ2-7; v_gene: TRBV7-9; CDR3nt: TGTGCCAGCAGCTTCGCCCTACTAGCGGGACCCTACGAGCAGTACTTC; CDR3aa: CASSFALLAGPYEQYF
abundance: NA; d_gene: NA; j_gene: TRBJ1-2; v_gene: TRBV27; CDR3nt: TGTGCCAGCAGTTTGGGCAGAAGGTATGGCTACACCTTC; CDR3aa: CASSLGRRYGYTF
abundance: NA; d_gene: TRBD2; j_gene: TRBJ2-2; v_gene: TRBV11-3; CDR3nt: TGTGCCAGCAGCGGGAGCGGGGGGAACACCGGGGAGCTGTTTTTT; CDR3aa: CASSGSGGNTGELFF
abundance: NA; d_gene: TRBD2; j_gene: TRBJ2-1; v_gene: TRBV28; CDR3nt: TGTGCCAGCAGTATATGGGGACTAGCGGGAGGGGGGAATGAGCAGTTCTTC; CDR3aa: CASSIWGLAGGGNEQFF
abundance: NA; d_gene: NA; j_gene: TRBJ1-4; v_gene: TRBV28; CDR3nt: TGTGCCTGCCTCGAGCGGGCACCTAAGGAAAAACTGTTTTTT; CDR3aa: CACLERAPKEKLFF
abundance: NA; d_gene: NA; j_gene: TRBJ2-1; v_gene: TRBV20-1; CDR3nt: TGCAGTGCCCGGACTATCTGGGAGCAGTTCTTC; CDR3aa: CSARTIWEQFF
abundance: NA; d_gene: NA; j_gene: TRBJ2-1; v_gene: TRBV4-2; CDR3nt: TGTGCCAGCAGCCAAGATCAGGCCCGAAAGTACAATGAGCAGTTCTTC; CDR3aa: CASSQDQARKYNEQFF
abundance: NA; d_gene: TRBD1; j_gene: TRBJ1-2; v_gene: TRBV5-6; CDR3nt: TGTGCCAGCAGCTTCGATGACAGGGTGGATGGCTACACCTTC; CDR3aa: CASSFDDRVDGYTF
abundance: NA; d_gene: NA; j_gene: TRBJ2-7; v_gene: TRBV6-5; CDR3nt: TGTGCCAGCAGTTACGGACTTTCCTACGAGCAGTACTTC; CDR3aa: CASSYGLSYEQYF
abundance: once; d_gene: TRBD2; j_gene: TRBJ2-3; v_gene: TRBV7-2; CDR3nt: TGTGCCAGCAGCGCCGGGACTAGCGGGTCCGATACGCAGTATTTT; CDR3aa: CASSAGTSGSDTQYF